Each of the 14 T cell receptor beta chains below was sequenced from the same sample in a study of T cells after yellow fever vaccination. TCRdb used MiXCR to reprocess the 5' RACE reads, holding one entry per CDR3 protein. The sample consists of more than 350,000 distinct CDR3 sequences, more than 9% of them appearing once. Sequencing used PBMCs, obtained on the day of the first yellow fever vaccination. Every receptor here comes from a man aged 18 to 29 who received the YFV17D yellow fever vaccine.

There are a few counts of this clonotype. The chain has TRBV5-1 and TRBJ1-1, with D hard to call. This CDR3 has 12 residues. Germline CDR1 is SGHRS and CDR2 is YFSETQ. The V end lost 7 bases, the J end lost 4 bases, and 11 bases lay between the germline ends. The CDR3 is CASRRESTEAFF. CDR3 nucleotides: TGCGCCAGCCGACGGGAGTCCACTGAAGCTTTCTTT.

V is TRBV3-1 and J is TRBJ2-1, with D tentatively TRBD1 or TRBD2 (5 bases each). Trimming removed 1 base at V and 1 base at J, with 11 bases between. CDR1 is LGHDT, CDR2 YNNKEL, per germline (reference sequence). The CDR3 loop spans 16 amino acids. CDR3 in DNA: TGTGCCAGCAGCCAAGTCGGGACCATTTCCTACAATGAGCAGTTCTTC. This sequence encodes CASSQVGTISYNEQFF.

The sample holds many counts of this clonotype. V usage is TRBV12-3 or TRBV12-4 and J usage is TRBJ2-2; D is possibly TRBD2 (7 bases). V was shortened by 6 bases and J by 3 bases, with 17 bases between the two germline ends. There are 16 residues in the CDR3. The CDR3 coding sequence is TGTGCCAGCAGGTCCCCGGGGGGCGCCCACACCGGGGAGCTGTTTTTT. The encoded protein is CASRSPGGAHTGELFF.

This clonotype was seen more than once but under ten times. The rearrangement joins TRBV11-2 to TRBJ2-5, with a tentative D call TRBD1 (5 bases). CDR1 is SGHAT and CDR2 is FQNNGV in the germline V gene. Trimming took off 5 bases at V and 1 base at J, with 8 bases between the two ends. The CDR3 covers 13 residues. The CDR3 sequence: CASSIQVQETQYF. The CDR3 DNA follows: TGTGCCAGCAGCATACAGGTCCAAGAGACCCAGTACTTC.

Ten or more counts support this clonotype. This chain uses TRBV7-2 with TRBJ2-2; the D is unclear. Deletions cut 4 bases from V and 6 bases from J, with 15 bases between. The CDR3 spans 15 residues. Germline loops: CDR1 SGHTA, CDR2 FQGNSA. DNA for the CDR3: TGTGCCAGCAGCTCTCTCCCAGGAACCGCCGGGGAGCTGTTTTTT. The encoded protein is CASSSLPGTAGELFF.

The CDR3 sequence is CAIRRGGSTDTQYF. The CDR3 nucleotides are TGTGCCATCAGAAGGGGGGGTAGCACAGATACGCAGTATTTT. The rearrangement links TRBV10-3 to TRBJ2-3; perhaps TRBD2 as D (7 bases). The V and J ends lost 6 bases and 0 bases respectively, with 10 bases between them. This CDR3 is 14 amino acids long. Germline V gene lookup returns CDR1 ENHRY and CDR2 SYGVKD.

The V and J genes are TRBV18 and TRBJ2-4, with TRBD1 as a possible D gene (6 bases). Trimming shortened V by 10 bases and J by 0 bases, and 13 bases separated the two germline ends. Germline lookup yields CDR1 KGHSH and CDR2 LQKENI. This CDR3 is 14 amino acids long. In DNA form, the CDR3 reads TGTGCCACCAGGGGACAACTAGCCAAAAACATTCAGTACTTC. Translation gives CATRGQLAKNIQYF. The complete variable domain, with remaining parts taken from reference TRBV18 and TRBJ2-4, reads NAGVMQNPRHLVRRRGQEARLRCSPMKGHSHVYWYRQLPEEGLKFMVYLQKENIIDESGMPKERFSAEFPKEGPSILRIQQVVRGDSAAYFCATRGQLAKNIQYFGAGTRLSVL.

This clonotype has a count of ten or more. This chain links TRBV5-1 with TRBJ2-5; perhaps TRBD1 as D (6 bases). V gave up 6 bases and J gave up 5 bases, with 17 bases separating them. The CDR3 has 14 residues. The V gene's germline CDR1 is SGHRS and CDR2 YFSETQ. The CDR3 loop is CASNQQTGGETQYF. The CDR3 nucleotides read TGCGCCAGCAACCAACAGACAGGAGGCGAGACCCAGTACTTC.

This clonotype was detected many times. V is TRBV27 and J is TRBJ2-3; 10 positions match TRBD2. Trimming took 5 bases from V and 4 from J; bases not matched to a gene: 12. CDR1 MNHEY and CDR2 SMNVEV come from the germline V gene (reference sequence). The CDR3 spans 17 residues. The CDR3 sequence is CASSTGSGGARADTQYF. The CDR3 region has the DNA TGTGCCAGCAGTACCGGGAGCGGGGGGGCCAGGGCAGATACGCAGTATTTT.

The chain links TRBV10-3 to TRBJ1-6; no reliable D call. The V gene's germline CDR1 is ENHRY and CDR2 SYGVKD. Trimming removed 3 bases from V and 5 bases from J, with 17 bases in between. This CDR3 comprises 17 residues. The CDR3 spells CAISDKERLPNNSPLHF. The CDR3 coding sequence is TGTGCCATCAGTGATAAGGAGAGACTCCCTAATAATTCACCCCTCCACTTT.

This clonotype was observed a handful of times. V gene TRBV4-1 combines with J gene TRBJ2-6; 7 bases are shared with TRBD2. Trimming at V came to 1 base and at J to 0 bases, leaving 3 bases not matched to a gene. There are 17 residues in the CDR3. The germline gives CDR1 MGHRA, CDR2 YSYEKL. Here the CDR3 reads CASSQGEGISGANVLTF. CDR3 coding DNA: TGCGCCAGCAGCCAAGGGGAGGGGATCTCTGGGGCCAACGTCCTGACTTTC.

This clonotype has just a few counts. The V and J genes are TRBV19 and TRBJ1-2, with 8 bases matching TRBD1. Losses at the gene ends were 9 bases for V and 6 bases for J; bases not matched to a gene: 15. This CDR3 region has 15 residues. Germline-derived CDR1 and CDR2 are LNHDA and SQIVND (reference sequence). The CDR3 reads CASKEQGGIFDGYTF. As DNA, the CDR3 is TGTGCCAGCAAGGAACAGGGGGGCATTTTCGATGGCTACACCTTC.

V and J are TRBV4-1 and TRBJ2-5, with 10 bases lining up with TRBD2. The J segment lost 2 bases and the V segment lost 0 bases, leaving 6 bases of the junction unmatched. CDR1 MGHRA and CDR2 YSYEKL come from the germline V gene. The CDR3 loop spans 17 amino acids. CDR3 DNA sequence: TGCGCCAGCAGCCAAGATCCAGCGGGGGGGATACAAGAGACCCAGTACTTC. It yields the protein CASSQDPAGGIQETQYF.

This rearrangement joins TRBV29-1 to TRBJ1-1; 8 bases map to TRBD1. Per the germline V gene, CDR1 is SQVTM and CDR2 is ANQGSEA. This CDR3 has 12 residues. V dropped 6 bases and J dropped 4; count of bases not matched to a gene: 4. The CDR3 nucleotides are TGCAGCGTAACTACAGGGGGCACTGAAGCTTTCTTT. Translating gives CSVTTGGTEAFF.